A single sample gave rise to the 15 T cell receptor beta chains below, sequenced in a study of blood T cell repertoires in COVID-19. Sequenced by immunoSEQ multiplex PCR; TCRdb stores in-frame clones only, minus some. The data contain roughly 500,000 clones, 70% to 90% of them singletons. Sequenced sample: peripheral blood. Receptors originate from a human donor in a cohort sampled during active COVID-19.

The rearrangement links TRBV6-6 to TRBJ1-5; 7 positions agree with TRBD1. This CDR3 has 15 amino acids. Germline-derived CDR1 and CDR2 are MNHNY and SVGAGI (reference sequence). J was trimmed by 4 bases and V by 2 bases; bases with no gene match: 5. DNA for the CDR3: TGTGCCAGCAGTTACCAAGACAGGGCAAATCAGCCCCAGCATTTT. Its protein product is CASSYQDRANQPQHF.

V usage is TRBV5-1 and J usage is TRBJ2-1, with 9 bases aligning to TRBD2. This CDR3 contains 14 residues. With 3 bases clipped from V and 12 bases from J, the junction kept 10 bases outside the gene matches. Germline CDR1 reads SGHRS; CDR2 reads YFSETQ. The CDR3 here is CASSSGLAEILQFF. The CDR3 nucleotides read TGCGCCAGCAGCTCGGGACTAGCAGAAATCTTGCAGTTCTTC.

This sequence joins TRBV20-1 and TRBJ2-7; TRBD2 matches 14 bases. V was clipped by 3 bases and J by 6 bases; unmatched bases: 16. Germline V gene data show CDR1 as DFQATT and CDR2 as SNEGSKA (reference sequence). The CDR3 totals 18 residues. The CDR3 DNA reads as TGCAGTGCTAGTTCTACCGGGACTAGCGGGAGATGGATTTCCGAGCAGTACTTC. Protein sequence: CSASSTGTSGRWISEQYF.

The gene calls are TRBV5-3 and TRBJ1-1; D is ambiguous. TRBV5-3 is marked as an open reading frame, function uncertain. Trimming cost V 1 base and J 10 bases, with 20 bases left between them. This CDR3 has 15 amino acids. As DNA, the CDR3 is TGTGCCAGAAGCTTGCCCCACAAGTCCCCCTCCACAGCTTTCTTT. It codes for CARSLPHKSPSTAFF.

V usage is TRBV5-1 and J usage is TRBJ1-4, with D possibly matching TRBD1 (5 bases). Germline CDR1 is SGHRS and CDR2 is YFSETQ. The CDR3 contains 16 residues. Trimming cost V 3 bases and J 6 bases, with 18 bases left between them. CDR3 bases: TGCGCCAGCAGCTGGAACCCTCAGGGTTGGGATGAAAAACTGTTTTTT. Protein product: CASSWNPQGWDEKLFF.

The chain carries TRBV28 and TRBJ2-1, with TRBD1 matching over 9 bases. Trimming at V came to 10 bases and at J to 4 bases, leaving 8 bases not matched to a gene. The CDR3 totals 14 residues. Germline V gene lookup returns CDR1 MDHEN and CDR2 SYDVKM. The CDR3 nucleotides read TGTGCCACCTATCGACAGGGGGAGTACAATGAGCAGTTCTTC. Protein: CATYRQGEYNEQFF.

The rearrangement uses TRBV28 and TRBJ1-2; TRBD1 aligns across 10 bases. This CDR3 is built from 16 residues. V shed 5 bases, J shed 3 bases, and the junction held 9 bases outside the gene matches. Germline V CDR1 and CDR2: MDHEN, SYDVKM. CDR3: CASSPSGTGVYYGYTF. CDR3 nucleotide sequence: TGTGCCAGCAGTCCATCCGGGACAGGGGTCTACTATGGCTACACCTTC.

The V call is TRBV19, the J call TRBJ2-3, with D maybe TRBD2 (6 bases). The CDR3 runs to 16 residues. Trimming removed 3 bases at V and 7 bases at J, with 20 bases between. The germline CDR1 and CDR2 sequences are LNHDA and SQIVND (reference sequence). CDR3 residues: CASSMGAGPPGNTQYF. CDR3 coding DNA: TGTGCCAGTAGTATGGGCGCGGGACCCCCCGGGAATACGCAGTATTTT.

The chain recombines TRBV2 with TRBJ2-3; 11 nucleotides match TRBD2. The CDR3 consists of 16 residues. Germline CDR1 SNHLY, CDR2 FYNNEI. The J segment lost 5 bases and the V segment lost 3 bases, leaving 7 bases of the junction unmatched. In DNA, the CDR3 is TGTGCCAGCAGTGACCGCCTAGCGGGAGGAGTAGATACGCAGTATTTT. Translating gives CASSDRLAGGVDTQYF.

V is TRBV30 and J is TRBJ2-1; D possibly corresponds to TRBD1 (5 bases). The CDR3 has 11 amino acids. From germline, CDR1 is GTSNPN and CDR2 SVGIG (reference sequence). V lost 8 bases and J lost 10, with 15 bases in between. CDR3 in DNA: TGTGCCCACCAGGGAAGGAAAGAGCAGTTCTTC. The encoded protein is CAHQGRKEQFF.

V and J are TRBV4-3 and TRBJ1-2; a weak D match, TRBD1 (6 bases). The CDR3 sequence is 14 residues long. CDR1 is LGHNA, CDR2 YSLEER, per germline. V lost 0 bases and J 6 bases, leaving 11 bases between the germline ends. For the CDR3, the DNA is TGCGCCAGCAGCCAAGACCCCAGGGGAGATGGCTACACCTTC. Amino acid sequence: CASSQDPRGDGYTF.

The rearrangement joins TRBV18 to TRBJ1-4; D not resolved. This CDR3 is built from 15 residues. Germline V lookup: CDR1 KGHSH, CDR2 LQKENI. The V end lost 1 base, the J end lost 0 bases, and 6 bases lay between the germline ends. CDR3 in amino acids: CASSPLETTNEKLFF. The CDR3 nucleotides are TGTGCCAGCTCACCACTCGAGACAACTAATGAAAAACTGTTTTTT.

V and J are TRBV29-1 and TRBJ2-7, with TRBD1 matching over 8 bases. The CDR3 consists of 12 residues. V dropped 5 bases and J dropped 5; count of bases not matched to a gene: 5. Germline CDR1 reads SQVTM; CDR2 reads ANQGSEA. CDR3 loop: CSVRGQAHEQYF. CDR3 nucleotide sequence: TGCAGCGTTCGGGGACAGGCACACGAGCAGTACTTC.

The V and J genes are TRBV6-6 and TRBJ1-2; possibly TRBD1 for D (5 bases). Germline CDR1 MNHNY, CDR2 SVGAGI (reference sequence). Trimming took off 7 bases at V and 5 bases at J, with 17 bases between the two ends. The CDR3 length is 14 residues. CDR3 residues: CASISSGDGYGYTF. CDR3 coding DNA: TGTGCCAGCATATCTTCGGGGGATGGTTATGGCTACACCTTC.

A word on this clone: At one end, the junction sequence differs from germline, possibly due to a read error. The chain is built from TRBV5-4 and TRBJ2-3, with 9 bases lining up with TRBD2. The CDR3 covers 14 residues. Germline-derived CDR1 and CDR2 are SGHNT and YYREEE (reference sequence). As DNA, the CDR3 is TGTGCCAGCAGCCTCCGGACTAGCGAAAATACACAGTATTTT. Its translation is CASSLRTSENTQYF.